This T cell receptor beta chain derives from a study of T-cell memory formation after mild COVID-19. Notes on the study in general: Among CD4+ contracting clones, most were CM and EM, and CD8+ ones EMRA.

Using constant-segment primers, 5'RACE produced TCR alpha and TCR beta cDNA libraries carrying sample barcodes and UMIs. TCRdb redid the calling of the 5' RACE reads with MiXCR, one entry per CDR3 protein. The sample lists 45,000 or so distinct CDR3 sequences; around 6.3% were seen once. This clonotype was observed at least ten times. Antigen: not known. At one of its ends the junction is not consistent with the germline gene, which may arise from a read error. Sequencing was carried out using PBMCs or a T cell subset sorted from them (not recorded which). The receptor's source is an adult who had mild COVID-19 (a few samples of this study predate the infection). Cell type and time point are not known.

CDR3 DNA sequence: TGTGCCAGCAGCGCAGGGGATAGCATTGAAAAGGCTCATTTT. Protein sequence: CASSAGDSIEKAHF. This chain links TRBV9 with TRBJ1-4, with D perhaps TRBD1 (6 bases). CDR1 is SGDLS and CDR2 is YYNGEE in the germline V gene. The CDR3 extends over 14 amino acids.